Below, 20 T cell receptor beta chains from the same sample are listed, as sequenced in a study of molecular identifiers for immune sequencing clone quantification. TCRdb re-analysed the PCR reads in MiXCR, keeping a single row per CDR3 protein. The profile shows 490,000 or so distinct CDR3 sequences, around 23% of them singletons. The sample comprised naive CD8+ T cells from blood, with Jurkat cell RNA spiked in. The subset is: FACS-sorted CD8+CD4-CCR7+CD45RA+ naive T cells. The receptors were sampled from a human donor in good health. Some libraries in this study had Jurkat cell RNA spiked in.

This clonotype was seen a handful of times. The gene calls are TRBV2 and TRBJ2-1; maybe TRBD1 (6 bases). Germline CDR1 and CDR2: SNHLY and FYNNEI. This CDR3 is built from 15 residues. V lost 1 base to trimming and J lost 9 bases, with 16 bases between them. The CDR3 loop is CASSEGGTKGSEQFF. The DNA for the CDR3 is TGTGCCAGCAGTGAAGGTGGGACAAAGGGTAGTGAGCAGTTCTTC.

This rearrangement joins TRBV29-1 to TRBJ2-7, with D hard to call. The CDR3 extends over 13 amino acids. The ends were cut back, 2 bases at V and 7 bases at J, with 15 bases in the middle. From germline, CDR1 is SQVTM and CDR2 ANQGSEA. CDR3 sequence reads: CSVEQTGPTEQYF. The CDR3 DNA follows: TGCAGCGTTGAACAAACTGGGCCTACTGAGCAGTACTTC.

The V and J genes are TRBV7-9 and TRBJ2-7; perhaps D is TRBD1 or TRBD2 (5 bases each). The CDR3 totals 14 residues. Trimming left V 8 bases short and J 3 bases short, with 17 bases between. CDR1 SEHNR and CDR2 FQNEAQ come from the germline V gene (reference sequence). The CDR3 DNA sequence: TGTGCCAGCGGCCCCGGGACCCGATACTACGAGCAGTACTTC. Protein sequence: CASGPGTRYYEQYF.

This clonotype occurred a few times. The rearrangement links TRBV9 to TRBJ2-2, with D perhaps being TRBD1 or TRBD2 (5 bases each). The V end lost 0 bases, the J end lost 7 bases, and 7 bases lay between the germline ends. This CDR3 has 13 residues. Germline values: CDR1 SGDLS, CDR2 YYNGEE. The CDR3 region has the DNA TGTGCCAGCAGCGTAGTGGGGGTCGGGGAGCTGTTTTTT. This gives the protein CASSVVGVGELFF.

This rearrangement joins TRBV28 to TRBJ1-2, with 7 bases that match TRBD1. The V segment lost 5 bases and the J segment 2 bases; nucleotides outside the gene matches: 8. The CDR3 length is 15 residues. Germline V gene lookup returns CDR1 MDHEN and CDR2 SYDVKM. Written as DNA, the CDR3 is TGTGCCAGCAGTCCGTGGGCAGGGGGGAACTATGGCTACACCTTC. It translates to CASSPWAGGNYGYTF.

The CDR3 region is CASSVEGAYEQYF. CDR3 bases: TGTGCCAGCAGCGTAGAGGGGGCCTACGAGCAGTACTTC. The chain couples TRBV9 to TRBJ2-7; maybe TRBD1 (6 bases). The CDR3 is made up of 13 amino acids. V shed 0 bases and J shed 2 bases, with 6 bases lying between them. Germline CDR1 is SGDLS and CDR2 is YYNGEE. Based on the CDR3 plus reference TRBV9 and TRBJ2-7, the full variable domain is DSGVTQTPKHLITATGQRVTLRCSPRSGDLSVYWYQQSLDQGLQFLIQYYNGEERAKGNILERFSAQQFPDLHSELNLSSLELGDSALYFCASSVEGAYEQYFGPGTRLTVT.

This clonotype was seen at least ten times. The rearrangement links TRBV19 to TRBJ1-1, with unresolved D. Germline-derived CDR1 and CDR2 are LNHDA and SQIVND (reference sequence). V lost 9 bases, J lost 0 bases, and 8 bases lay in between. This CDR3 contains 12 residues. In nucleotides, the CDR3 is TGTGCCAGCAGGACTTTGAACACTGAAGCTTTCTTT. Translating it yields CASRTLNTEAFF.

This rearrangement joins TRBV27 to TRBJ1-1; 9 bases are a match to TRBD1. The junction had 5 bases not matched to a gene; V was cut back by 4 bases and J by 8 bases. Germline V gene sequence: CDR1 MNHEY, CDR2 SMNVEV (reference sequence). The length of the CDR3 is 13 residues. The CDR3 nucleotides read TGTGCCAGCAGTTCTTACAGGGGGCTAGAAGCTTTCTTT. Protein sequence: CASSSYRGLEAFF.

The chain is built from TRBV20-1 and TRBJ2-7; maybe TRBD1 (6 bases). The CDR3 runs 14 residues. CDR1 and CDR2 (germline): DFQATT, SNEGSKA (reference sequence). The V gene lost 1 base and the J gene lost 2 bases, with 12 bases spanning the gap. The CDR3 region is CSARVRGFPYEQYF. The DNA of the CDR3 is TGCAGTGCTAGAGTCAGGGGCTTTCCCTACGAGCAGTACTTC.

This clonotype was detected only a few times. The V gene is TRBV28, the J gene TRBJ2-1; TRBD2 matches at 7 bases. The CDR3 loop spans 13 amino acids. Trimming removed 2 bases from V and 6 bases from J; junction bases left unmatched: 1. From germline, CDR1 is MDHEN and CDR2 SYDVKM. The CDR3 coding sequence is TGTGCCAGCAGTTTACGGGGGGTCAATGAGCAGTTCTTC. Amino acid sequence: CASSLRGVNEQFF.

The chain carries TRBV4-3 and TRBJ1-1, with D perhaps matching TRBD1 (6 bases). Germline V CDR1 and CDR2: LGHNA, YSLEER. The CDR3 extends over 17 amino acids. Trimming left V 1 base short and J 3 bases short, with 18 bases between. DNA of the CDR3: TGCGCCAGCAGCCAAGGAGCGGGGGGCCGGGGTTACACTGAAGCTTTCTTT. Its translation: CASSQGAGGRGYTEAFF.

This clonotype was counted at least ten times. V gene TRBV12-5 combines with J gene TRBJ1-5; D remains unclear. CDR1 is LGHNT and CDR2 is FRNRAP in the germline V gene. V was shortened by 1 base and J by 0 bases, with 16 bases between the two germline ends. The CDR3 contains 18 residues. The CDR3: CASGLAPLKSNSNQPQHF. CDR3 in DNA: TGTGCTAGTGGTTTGGCCCCCCTGAAATCAAATAGCAATCAGCCCCAGCATTTT. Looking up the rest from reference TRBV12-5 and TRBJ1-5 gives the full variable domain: DARVTQTPRHKVTEMGQEVTMRCQPILGHNTVFWYRQTMMQGLELLAYFRNRAPLDDSGMPKDRFSAEMPDATLATLKIQPSEPRDSAVYFCASGLAPLKSNSNQPQHFGDGTRLSIL.

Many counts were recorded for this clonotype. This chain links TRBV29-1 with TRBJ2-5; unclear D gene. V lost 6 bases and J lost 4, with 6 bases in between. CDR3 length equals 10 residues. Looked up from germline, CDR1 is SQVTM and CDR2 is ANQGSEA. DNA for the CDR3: TGCAGCGTGGCAGCAGAGACCCAGTACTTC. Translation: CSVAAETQYF.

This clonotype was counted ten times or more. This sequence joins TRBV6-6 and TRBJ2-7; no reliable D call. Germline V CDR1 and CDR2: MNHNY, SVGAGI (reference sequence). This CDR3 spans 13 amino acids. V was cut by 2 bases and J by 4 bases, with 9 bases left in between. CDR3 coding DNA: TGTGCCAGCAGTTACGGGATAGGATACGAGCAGTACTTC. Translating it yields CASSYGIGYEQYF.

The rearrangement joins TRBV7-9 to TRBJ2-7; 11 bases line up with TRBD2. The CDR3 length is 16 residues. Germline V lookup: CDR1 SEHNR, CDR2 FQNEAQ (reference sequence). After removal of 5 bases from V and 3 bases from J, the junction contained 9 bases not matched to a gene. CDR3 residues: CASSPPTSGGLYEQYF. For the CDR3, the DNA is TGTGCCAGCAGCCCCCCCACTAGCGGGGGACTCTACGAGCAGTACTTC.

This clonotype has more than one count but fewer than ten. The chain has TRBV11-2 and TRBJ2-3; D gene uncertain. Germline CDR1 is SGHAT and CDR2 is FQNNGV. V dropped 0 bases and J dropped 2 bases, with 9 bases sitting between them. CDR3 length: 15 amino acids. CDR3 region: CASSLDKGYTDTQYF. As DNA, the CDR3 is TGTGCCAGCAGCTTAGATAAGGGTTACACAGATACGCAGTATTTT.

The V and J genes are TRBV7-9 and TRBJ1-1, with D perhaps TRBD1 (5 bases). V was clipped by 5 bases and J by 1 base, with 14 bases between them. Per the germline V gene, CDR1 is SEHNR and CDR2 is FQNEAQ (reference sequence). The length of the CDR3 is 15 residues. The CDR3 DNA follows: TGTGCCAGCAGCGAGGCCGGACACCAGAACACTGAAGCTTTCTTT. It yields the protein CASSEAGHQNTEAFF.

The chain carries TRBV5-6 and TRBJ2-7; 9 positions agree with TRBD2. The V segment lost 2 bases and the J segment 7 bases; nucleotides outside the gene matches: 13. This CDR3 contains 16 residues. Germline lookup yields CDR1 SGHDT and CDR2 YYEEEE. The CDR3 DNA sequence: TGTGCCAGCAGCTTTATGACTAGCGGATCGTATGGGGAGCAGTACTTC. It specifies CASSFMTSGSYGEQYF. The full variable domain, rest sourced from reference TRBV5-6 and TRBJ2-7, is DAGVTQSPTHLIKTRGQQVTLRCSPKSGHDTVSWYQQALGQGPQFIFQYYEEEERQRGNFPDRFSGHQFPNYSSELNVNALLLGDSALYLCASSFMTSGSYGEQYFGPGTRLTVT.

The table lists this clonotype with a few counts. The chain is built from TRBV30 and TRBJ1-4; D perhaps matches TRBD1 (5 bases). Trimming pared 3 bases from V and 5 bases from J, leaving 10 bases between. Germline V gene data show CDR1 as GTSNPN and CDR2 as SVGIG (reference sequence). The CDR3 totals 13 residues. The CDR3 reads CAWSGGTNEKLFF. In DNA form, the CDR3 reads TGTGCCTGGAGCGGGGGGACCAATGAAAAACTGTTTTTT.

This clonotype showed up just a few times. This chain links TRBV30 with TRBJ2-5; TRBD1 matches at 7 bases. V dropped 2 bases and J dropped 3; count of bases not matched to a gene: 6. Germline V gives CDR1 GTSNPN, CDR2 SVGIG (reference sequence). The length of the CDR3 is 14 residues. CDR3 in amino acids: CAWSPWDRKETQYF. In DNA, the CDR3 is TGTGCCTGGAGTCCCTGGGACAGAAAAGAGACCCAGTACTTC. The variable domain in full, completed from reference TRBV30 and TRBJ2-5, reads SQTIHQWPATLVQPVGSPLSLECTVEGTSNPNLYWYRQAAGRGLQLLFYSVGIGQISSEVPQNLSASRPQDRQFILSSKKLLLSDSGFYLCAWSPWDRKETQYFGPGTRLLVL.